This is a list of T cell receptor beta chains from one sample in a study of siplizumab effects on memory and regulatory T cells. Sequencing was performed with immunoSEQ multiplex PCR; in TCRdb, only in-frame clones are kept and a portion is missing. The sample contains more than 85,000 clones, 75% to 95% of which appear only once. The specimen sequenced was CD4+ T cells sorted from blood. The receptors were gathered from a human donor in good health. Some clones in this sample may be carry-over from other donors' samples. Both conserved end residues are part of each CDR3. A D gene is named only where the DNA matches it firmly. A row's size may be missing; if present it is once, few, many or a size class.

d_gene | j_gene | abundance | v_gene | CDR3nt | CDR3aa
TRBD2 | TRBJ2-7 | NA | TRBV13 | TGTGCCAGCAGCTTGGCGGGACTAGCCTACGAGCAGTACTTC | CASSLAGLAYEQYF
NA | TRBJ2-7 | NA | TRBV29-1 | TGCAGCGTTGGGGCCGGGTACGAGCAGTACTTC | CSVGAGYEQYF
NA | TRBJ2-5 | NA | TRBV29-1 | TGCAGCGTTGACCAAGGGTGGGAGACCCAGTACTTC | CSVDQGWETQYF
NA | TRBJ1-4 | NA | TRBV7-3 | TGTGCCAGCAGTTCCGACAGGTATAATGAAAAACTGTTTTTT | CASSSDRYNEKLFF
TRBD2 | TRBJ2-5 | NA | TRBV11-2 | TGTGCCAGCAGCTTAGTCGGGACTAACCAAGAGACCCAGTACTTC | CASSLVGTNQETQYF
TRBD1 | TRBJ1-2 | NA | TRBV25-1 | TGTGCCAGCAAAGGCAGGGGGACCGATGGCTACACCTTC | CASKGRGTDGYTF
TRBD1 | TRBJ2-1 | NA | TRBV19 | TGTGCCAGTAGTATGATTGAGGGGGCAGGGAATGAGCAGTTCTTC | CASSMIEGAGNEQFF
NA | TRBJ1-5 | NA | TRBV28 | TGTGCCAGCAGTTCCGGGGACCGAAGGGGGAGGGGGCCCCAGCATTTT | CASSSGDRRGRGPQHF
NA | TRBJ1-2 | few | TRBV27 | TGTGCCAGCAGTTCCTCAGGGATTTGGAATGGCTACACCTTC | CASSSSGIWNGYTF
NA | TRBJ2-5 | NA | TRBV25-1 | TGTGCCAGCAGTGAATATAGAGGAGGGGGCGGAACTGGGGAGACCCAGTACTTC | CASSEYRGGGGTGETQYF
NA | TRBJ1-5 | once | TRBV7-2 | TGTGCCAGCAGCTTTTGGCAGGAGGGCCAGCCCCAGCATTTT | CASSFWQEGQPQHF
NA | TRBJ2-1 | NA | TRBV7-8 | TGTGCCAGCAGCTTGTACCGGGACTTCGTCTACAATGAGCAGTTCTTC | CASSLYRDFVYNEQFF
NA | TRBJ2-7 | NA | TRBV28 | TGTGCCAGCAGTGGGCAGGGCCCCTACGAGCAGTACTTC | CASSGQGPYEQYF
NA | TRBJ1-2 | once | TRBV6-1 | TGTGCCAGCAGTGAACAGGGGACGGCGGGCTACACCTTC | CASSEQGTAGYTF
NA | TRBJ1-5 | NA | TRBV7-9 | TGTGCCAGCAGCCCTGGGGATGGCAGCAATCAGCCCCAGCATTTT | CASSPGDGSNQPQHF
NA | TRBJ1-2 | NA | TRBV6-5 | TGTGCCAGCAGTTACGATCAGGTCCTGGGCTACACCTTC | CASSYDQVLGYTF
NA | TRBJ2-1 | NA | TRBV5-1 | TGCGCCAGCAGCTTCACTCAAGGCAGTAACAATGAGCAGTTCTTC | CASSFTQGSNNEQFF
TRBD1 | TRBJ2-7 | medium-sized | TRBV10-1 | TGCGCCAGCTCCGGGGGTGGGACAGGGGCCGAGCAGTACTTC | CASSGGGTGAEQYF
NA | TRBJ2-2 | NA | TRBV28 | TGTGCCAGCAGTTTAGCCAGGCCGAACACCGGGGAGCTGTTTTTT | CASSLARPNTGELFF
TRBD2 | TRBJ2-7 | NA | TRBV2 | TGTGCCAGCAGTGCGACTAGCGGGAGGTCCTCCTACGAGCAGTACTTC | CASSATSGRSSYEQYF
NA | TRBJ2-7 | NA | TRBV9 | TGTGCCAGCAGCGTAGATACTGATCAGTACTTC | CASSVDTDQYF
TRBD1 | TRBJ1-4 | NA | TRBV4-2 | TGTGCCAGCAGCCAAGTTGGGGACAGGGAGGGTGAAAAACTGTTTTTT | CASSQVGDREGEKLFF
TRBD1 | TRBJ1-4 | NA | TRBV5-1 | TGCGCCAGCCGACAGGGGTTGGCAACTAATGAAAAACTGTTTTTT | CASRQGLATNEKLFF
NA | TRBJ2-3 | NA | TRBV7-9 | TGTGCCAGCAGCTTATCCCCGGGAAGAACAGATACGCAGTATTTT | CASSLSPGRTDTQYF
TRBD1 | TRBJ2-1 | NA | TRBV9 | TGTGCCAGCAGCATTGAGGGACAGGGGGCATTCTACAATGAGCAGTTCTTC | CASSIEGQGAFYNEQFF
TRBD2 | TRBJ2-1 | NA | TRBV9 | TGTGCCAGCAGGAAGAACCCCGGGACTAACAAATACAATGAGCAGTTCTTC | CASRKNPGTNKYNEQFF
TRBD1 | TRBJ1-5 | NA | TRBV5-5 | TGTGCCAGCTCCCAGGGGGTGTCGGGGCAGCCCCAGCATTTT | CASSQGVSGQPQHF
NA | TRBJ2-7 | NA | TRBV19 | TGTGCCAGTACCCCGCAGGGACACGGCTACGAGCAGTACTTC | CASTPQGHGYEQYF
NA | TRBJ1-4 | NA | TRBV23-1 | TGCGCCACCAGTGATCCGTCGGGGCGGCCCAATGAAAAACTGTTTTTT | CATSDPSGRPNEKLFF
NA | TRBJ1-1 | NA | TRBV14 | TGTGCCAGCAGTCGACAGATTGAAGCTTTCTTT | CASSRQIEAFF
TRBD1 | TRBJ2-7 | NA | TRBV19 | TGTGCCAGTAGTACGCCCGGACAGGGCTACGAGCAGTACTTC | CASSTPGQGYEQYF
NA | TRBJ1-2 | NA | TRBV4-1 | TGCGCCAGCAGCCAGGAGGGCAGGGCTCTACATGGCTACACCTTC | CASSQEGRALHGYTF
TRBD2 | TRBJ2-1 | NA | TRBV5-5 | TGTGCCAGCAGCAGGGGACTAGCGGATAACAATGAGCAGTTCTTC | CASSRGLADNNEQFF
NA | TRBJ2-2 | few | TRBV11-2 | TGTGCCAGCAGCTTAAACAGGCAAAACACCGGGGAGCTGTTTTTT | CASSLNRQNTGELFF
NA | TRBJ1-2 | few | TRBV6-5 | TGTGCCGCAGTCGGGGCGTATGGCTACACCTTC | CAAVGAYGYTF
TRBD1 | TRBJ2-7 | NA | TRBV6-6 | TGTGCCAGCAGTTACTCCCCGGGACAGGACTACGAGCAGTACTTC | CASSYSPGQDYEQYF
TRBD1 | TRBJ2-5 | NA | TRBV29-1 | TGCAGCGGCTCGACAGGGTTGGTCGAGACCCAGTACTTC | CSGSTGLVETQYF
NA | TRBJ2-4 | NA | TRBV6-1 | TGTGCCAGCAGTGAAGGTATGCAGGGACGGAACATTCAGTACTTC | CASSEGMQGRNIQYF
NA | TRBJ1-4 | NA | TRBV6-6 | TGTGCCAGCAGTTATAGGGGGGGAAATGAAAAACTGTTTTTT | CASSYRGGNEKLFF
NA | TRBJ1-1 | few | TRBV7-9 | TGTGCCAGCAGCTTCACAGGGTTGAACACTGAAGCTTTCTTT | CASSFTGLNTEAFF
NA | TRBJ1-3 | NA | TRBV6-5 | TGTGCCAGCAGAGGACAGATTTCTGGAAACACCATATATTTT | CASRGQISGNTIYF
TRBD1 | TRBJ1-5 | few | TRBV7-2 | TGTGCCAGCAGCATAATACAGGGGCGGGGTGTTCAGCCCCAGCATTTT | CASSIIQGRGVQPQHF
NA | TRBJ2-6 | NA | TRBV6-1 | TGTGCCAGCAGTGCGCAGGCCTCTGGGGCCAACGTCCTGACTTTC | CASSAQASGANVLTF
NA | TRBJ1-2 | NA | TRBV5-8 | TGTGCCAGCAGCTTGGCTGTGGGGGCAGCTGGCTACACCTTC | CASSLAVGAAGYTF
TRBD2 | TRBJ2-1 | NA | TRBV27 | TGTGCCAGCAGTTTAACCCGAAAACATAGCGGGAGCTCCTACAATGAGCAGTTCTTC | CASSLTRKHSGSSYNEQFF
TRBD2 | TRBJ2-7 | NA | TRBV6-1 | TGTGCCAGCAGTGAAAGGGGGACTAGCGTCTACGAGCAGTACTTC | CASSERGTSVYEQYF
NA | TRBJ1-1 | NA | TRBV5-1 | TGCGCCAGCAGCTTGGGGCCCTCGGGGAACACTGAAGCTTTCTTT | CASSLGPSGNTEAFF
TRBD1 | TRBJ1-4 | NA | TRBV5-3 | TGTGCCAGAAGCCAAGGGACAGGGGGACATTCCGTCACTAATGAAAAACTGTTTTTT | CARSQGTGGHSVTNEKLFF
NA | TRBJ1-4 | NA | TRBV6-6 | TGTGCCAGCAGTTACTCATGGCCAACTAATGAAAAACTGTTTTTT | CASSYSWPTNEKLFF
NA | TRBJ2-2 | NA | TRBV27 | TGTGCCAGCAGTCGTGAGGTTACCGGGGAGCTGTTTTTT | CASSREVTGELFF
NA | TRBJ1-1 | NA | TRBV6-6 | TGTGCCAGCAGTTGGACAGAAGAAGCTTTCTTT | CASSWTEEAFF
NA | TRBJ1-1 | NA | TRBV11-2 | TGTGCCAGCAGCTTAGAGGGTGGAGCTTTCTTT | CASSLEGGAFF
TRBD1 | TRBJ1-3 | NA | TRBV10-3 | TGTGCCATCAATGACGGAGGACAGGGTCTACATGGAAACACCATATATTTT | CAINDGGQGLHGNTIYF
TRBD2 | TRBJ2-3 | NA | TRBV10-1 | TGCGCCAGCAGTGAGTCGGGACTAGCGGCTAGCACAGATACGCAGTATTTT | CASSESGLAASTDTQYF
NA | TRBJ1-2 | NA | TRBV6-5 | TGTGCCAGCAGGCGGGCTCAATCGGATGGCTACACCTTC | CASRRAQSDGYTF
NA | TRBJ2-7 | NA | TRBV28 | TGTGCCAGCAGTTTAAGATACGAGCAGTACTTC | CASSLRYEQYF
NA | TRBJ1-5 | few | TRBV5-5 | TGTGCCAGCAGCTTGATGCAGGAGCAAAATCAGCCCCAGCATTTT | CASSLMQEQNQPQHF
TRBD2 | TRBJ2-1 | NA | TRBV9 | TGTGCCAGCAGCGTAGGACAGGGGACTAGCGGCTACAATGAGCAGTTCTTC | CASSVGQGTSGYNEQFF
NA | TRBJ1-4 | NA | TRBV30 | TGTGCCTGGAGTGTCAGTGGGGCGGGTGAAAAACTGTTTTTT | CAWSVSGAGEKLFF